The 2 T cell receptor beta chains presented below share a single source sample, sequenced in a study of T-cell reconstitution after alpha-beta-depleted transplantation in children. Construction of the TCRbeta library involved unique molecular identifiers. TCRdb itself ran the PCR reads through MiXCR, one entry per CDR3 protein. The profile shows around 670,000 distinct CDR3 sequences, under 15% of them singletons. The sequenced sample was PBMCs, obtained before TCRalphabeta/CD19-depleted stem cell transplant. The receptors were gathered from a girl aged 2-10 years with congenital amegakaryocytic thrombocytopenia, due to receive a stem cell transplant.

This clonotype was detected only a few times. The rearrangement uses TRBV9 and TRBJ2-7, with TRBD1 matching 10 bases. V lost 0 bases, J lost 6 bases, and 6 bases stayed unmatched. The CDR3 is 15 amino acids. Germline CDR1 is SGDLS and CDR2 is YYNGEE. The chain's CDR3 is CASSVVGTGVSEQYF. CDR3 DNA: TGTGCCAGCAGCGTAGTAGGGACAGGGGTGTCCGAGCAGTACTTC. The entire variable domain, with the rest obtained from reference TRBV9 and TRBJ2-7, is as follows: DSGVTQTPKHLITATGQRVTLRCSPRSGDLSVYWYQQSLDQGLQFLIQYYNGEERAKGNILERFSAQQFPDLHSELNLSSLELGDSALYFCASSVVGTGVSEQYFGPGTRLTVT.

CDR3 residues: CSSSGQAADNYGYTF. Written as DNA, the CDR3 is TGCAGTTCCTCGGGACAGGCCGCGGATAACTATGGCTACACCTTC. The chain couples TRBV20-1 to TRBJ1-2; 8 bases fit TRBD1. This CDR3 has 15 residues. With V trimmed by 8 bases and J by 1 base, 12 bases remained unmatched. CDR1 is DFQATT and CDR2 is SNEGSKA in the germline V gene (reference sequence).